Below are 9 T cell receptor beta chains sequenced from a single sample in a study of tumor T cells in aggressive B-cell lymphoma. TCRdb's table, derived via immunoSEQ multiplex PCR, lists solely in-frame clones and lacks some. The sample records about 930 clones, about four fifths being singletons. Input material: tumor tissue. Receptor source: an adult with diffuse large B cell lymphoma.

This clone was observed a handful of times. The chain couples TRBV29-1 to TRBJ1-4; 10 bases line up with TRBD1. From germline, CDR1 is SQVTM and CDR2 ANQGSEA. The CDR3 totals 13 residues. J gave up 8 bases and V 8 bases, and 8 bases lay outside the gene matches. CDR3 nucleotides: TGCAGCTTTCTGGACAGGGGGGGCGAAAAACTGTTTTTT. The encoded protein is CSFLDRGGEKLFF.

The chain uses TRBV30 and TRBJ1-6; D is undetermined. Trimming removed 7 bases at V and 8 bases at J, with 18 bases between. This CDR3 has 14 residues. CDR1 and CDR2 (germline): GTSNPN, SVGIG (reference sequence). CDR3 sequence: CALDPGLTDSPLHF. DNA for the CDR3: TGTGCCTTGGACCCGGGGTTGACCGATTCACCCCTCCACTTT.

The CDR3 region is CAWRTQGGRDIQYF. In nucleotides, the CDR3 is TGTGCCTGGAGAACTCAGGGGGGCCGAGACATTCAGTACTTC. This chain uses TRBV30 with TRBJ2-4; D is perhaps TRBD1 (7 bases). Per the germline V gene, CDR1 is GTSNPN and CDR2 is SVGIG (reference sequence). V was pared by 3 bases and J by 8 bases, with 17 bases between. The CDR3 has 14 amino acids. Full variable domain (rest looked up from reference TRBV30 and TRBJ2-4): SQTIHQWPATLVQPVGSPLSLECTVEGTSNPNLYWYRQAAGRGLQLLFYSVGIGQISSEVPQNLSASRPQDRQFILSSKKLLLSDSGFYLCAWRTQGGRDIQYFGAGTRLSVL.

This rearrangement joins TRBV27 to TRBJ2-7, with 9 bases that match TRBD1. The CDR3 extends over 16 amino acids. The V gene's germline CDR1 is MNHEY and CDR2 SMNVEV (reference sequence). V gave up 6 bases and J gave up 0 bases; unmatched junction bases: 9. The DNA of the CDR3 is TGTGCCAGCAGCTGGGACAGGGCCTACAGCTCCTACGAGCAGTACTTC. This codes for CASSWDRAYSSYEQYF.

This clone was recorded once. The chain combines TRBV4-3 with TRBJ1-1, with D possibly matching TRBD1 (6 bases). Trimming shortened V by 2 bases and J by 4 bases, and 8 bases separated the two germline ends. CDR1 and CDR2 from the germline V gene are LGHNA and YSLEER. The CDR3 totals 13 residues. The CDR3 spells CASSQTGPTEAFF. The CDR3 DNA reads TGCGCCAGCAGCCAAACAGGGCCCACTGAAGCTTTCTTT.

This rearrangement joins TRBV7-9 to TRBJ2-3, with a tentative D call TRBD2 (6 bases). Germline V gene lookup returns CDR1 SEHNR and CDR2 FQNEAQ (reference sequence). Trimming left V 8 bases short and J 0 bases short, with 9 bases between. CDR3 length: 13 amino acids. This CDR3 reads CASDSGSTDTQYF. CDR3 in DNA: TGTGCCAGCGACAGCGGGAGCACAGATACGCAGTATTTT.

This clone occurred once. The chain has TRBV12-5 and TRBJ2-1; 8 bases agree with TRBD1. With 7 bases clipped from V and 2 bases from J, the junction kept 4 bases outside the gene matches. The CDR3 is 14 amino acids. Germline V gene data show CDR1 as LGHNT and CDR2 as FRNRAP. The CDR3 sequence: CASVPGQAYNEQFF. CDR3 DNA sequence: TGTGCTAGTGTTCCGGGACAGGCCTACAATGAGCAGTTCTTC.

Only a few counts were recorded for this clone. The chain links TRBV7-9 to TRBJ2-7; 9 bases fit TRBD2. Germline trimming cut 5 bases from V and 4 bases from J; bases unmatched to any gene: 3. CDR3 size: 13 residues. The germline V gene has CDR1 SEHNR and CDR2 FQNEAQ (reference sequence). CDR3 residues: CASSGSGGYEQYF. As DNA, the CDR3 is TGTGCCAGCAGCGGTAGCGGGGGATACGAGCAGTACTTC.

This clone was counted between two and nine times. The CDR3 bases are TGCGCCAGCAGCCTCGGACAGACAAATTCACCCCTCCACTTT. Translation gives CASSLGQTNSPLHF. The rearrangement joins TRBV5-1 to TRBJ1-6; the D gene is possibly TRBD1 (6 bases). V was pared by 4 bases and J by 7 bases, with 12 bases between. The CDR3 has 14 amino acids. The germline CDR1 and CDR2 sequences are SGHRS and YFSETQ. The full variable domain, in which reference TRBV5-1 and TRBJ1-6 provide the parts outside the CDR3, is KAGVTQTPRYLIKTRGQQVTLSCSPISGHRSVSWYQQTPGQGLQFLFEYFSETQRNKGNFPGRFSGRQFSNSRSEMNVSTLELGDSALYLCASSLGQTNSPLHFGNGTRLTVT.